A selection of T cell receptor beta chains follows, all from one sample in a study of blood T cell repertoires in COVID-19. Produced via immunoSEQ multiplex PCR; TCRdb's table is partial and in-frame only. The repertoire includes about 210,000 clones, about 90% of them detected once, and around 1.2% sits in the top ten. Sequencing was done on a sample of peripheral blood. These receptors were collected from a young man with acute or convalescent COVID-19. CDR3s include the opening cysteine and the closing phenylalanine or tryptophan. Each record gives: D gene, J gene, V gene, clone size, CDR3 protein, CDR3 DNA. A D gene is named only where the DNA matches it firmly. Rows may omit the clone size; those that give it use once, few, many or a size class.

NA	TRBJ2-7	TRBV28	NA	CASRDSVGGGISHEQYF	TGTGCCAGCAGAGACAGCGTAGGGGGAGGGATCTCCCACGAGCAGTACTTC
TRBD1	TRBJ2-7	TRBV5-1	NA	CASSLGQGSNEQYF	TGCGCCAGCAGCTTGGGACAGGGGAGCAACGAGCAGTACTTC
TRBD1	TRBJ2-2	TRBV30	once	CAWSVLWDSSNTGELFF	TGTGCCTGGAGTGTACTCTGGGACAGCTCGAACACCGGGGAGCTGTTTTTT
TRBD1	TRBJ1-1	TRBV5-1	NA	CASSIGRDRAAFF	TGCGCCAGCTCAATTGGACGGGACAGGGCCGCTTTCTTT
TRBD2	TRBJ2-3	TRBV6-2/TRBV6-3	NA	CASSYRQGSGGLDTQYF	TGTGCCAGCAGTTACAGGCAAGGTAGCGGGGGGCTGGATACGCAGTATTTT
NA	TRBJ2-5	TRBV1	once	CTSSQADRVGQTQYF	TGCACCAGCAGCCAGGCAGACAGGGTAGGTCAGACCCAGTACTTC
NA	TRBJ2-7	TRBV30	NA	CAWKTDPKTNLKSYEQYF	TGTGCCTGGAAGACCGACCCAAAGACAAACCTAAAATCCTACGAGCAGTACTTC
NA	TRBJ2-1	TRBV19	NA	CASSRMFGGHIYNEQFF	TGTGCCAGTAGTCGCATGTTCGGAGGGCACATCTACAATGAGCAGTTCTTC
NA	TRBJ2-3	TRBV11-3	NA	CASSLDHKTDTQYF	TGTGCCAGCAGCTTAGATCACAAAACAGATACGCAGTATTTT
TRBD1	TRBJ1-4	TRBV7-9	few	CASSLAGTVNEKLFF	TGTGCCAGCAGCTTGGCCGGGACAGTTAATGAAAAACTGTTTTTT
TRBD2	TRBJ2-2	TRBV6-5	once	CASSLAGGDTGELFF	TGTGCCAGCAGTCTAGCGGGAGGGGACACCGGGGAGCTGTTTTTT
TRBD1	TRBJ1-4	TRBV5-1	NA	CASRTGVYEKLFF	TGCGCCAGCCGGACAGGGGTGTATGAAAAACTGTTTTTT
NA	TRBJ2-2	TRBV23-1	NA	CASSQPKKRTGSGELFF	TGCGCCAGCAGTCAACCGAAAAAACGTACAGGGTCCGGGGAGCTGTTTTTT
NA	TRBJ1-2	TRBV28	NA	CASSLLAPPVTF	TGTGCCAGCAGTTTATTAGCACCCCCGGTGACCTTC